The 8 T cell receptor beta chains presented below share a single source sample, sequenced in a study of vaccination effects on CD4 cells after COVID-19. Antigen-specific CD4+ T cells were first expanded with viral peptide pools by the ViraFEST assay and only then sequenced. Culture proceeded for 10 days, and CD4+ T cells were then isolated. This person caught SARS-CoV-2 sometime from March to December 2020, and PCR testing confirmed the infection. Antigens for these TCRs are unknown. Sequencing was performed with immunoSEQ multiplex PCR; in TCRdb, only in-frame clones are kept and a portion is missing. The sample has under 80,000 clones, under 85% seen once. Specimen: CD4+ T cells from PBMCs cultured with HIV peptides, collected before COVID-19 vaccination. Subset in this sample: HIV-1 Nef peptide pool negative control/reference culture. Every receptor here comes from a human donor who had a prior SARS-CoV-2 infection.

The chain recombines TRBV14 with TRBJ2-5, with 8 bases identical to TRBD2. J gave up 2 bases and V 1 base, and 6 bases lay outside the gene matches. The length of the CDR3 is 16 residues. Germline CDR1 and CDR2: SGHDN and FVKESK. The DNA for the CDR3 is TGTGCCAGCAGCCAAGGGCTCACTAGCGGACAAGAGACCCAGTACTTC. Its translation: CASSQGLTSGQETQYF.

The chain recombines TRBV4-2 with TRBJ2-1; D may be TRBD2 (6 bases). V was cut by 0 bases and J by 8 bases, with 14 bases left in between. CDR1 is LGHNA and CDR2 is YNFKEQ in the germline V gene. The CDR3 has 15 amino acids. As DNA, the CDR3 is TGTGCCAGCAGCCAAGACGCCCCTAGCGAGCATGAGCAGTTCTTC. Translation gives CASSQDAPSEHEQFF.

V is TRBV19 and J is TRBJ2-3; 7 nucleotides match TRBD1. CDR1 and CDR2 (germline): LNHDA, SQIVND (reference sequence). Trimming at V came to 2 bases and at J to 13 bases, leaving 9 bases not matched to a gene. CDR3 size: 13 residues. The CDR3 is CASSISGQAWKYF. The CDR3 coding sequence is TGTGCCAGTAGTATATCCGGACAGGCCTGGAAGTATTTT.

There are a few counts of this clone. The chain carries TRBV11-3 and TRBJ1-1, with 8 bases that match TRBD1. Germline V CDR1 and CDR2: SGHNT, YENEEA. The CDR3 extends over 13 amino acids. V gave up 5 bases and J gave up 8 bases; unmatched junction bases: 7. Written as DNA, the CDR3 is TGTGCCAGCAGCATCGGACAGGGTCGGGAAGCTTTCTTT. It specifies CASSIGQGREAFF.

V usage is TRBV7-2 and J usage is TRBJ2-2, with 10 bases that match TRBD2. CDR3 length: 16 amino acids. V lost 3 bases, J lost 7 bases, and 8 bases stayed unmatched. Per germline, CDR1 SGHTA and CDR2 FQGNSA. The CDR3 reads CASSFLMASGGGELFF. CDR3 DNA: TGTGCCAGCAGCTTTCTGATGGCTAGCGGGGGCGGGGAGCTGTTTTTT.

The chain joins TRBV24-1 to TRBJ1-1; D gene uncertain. V shed 7 bases and J shed 4 bases, with 6 bases lying between them. Looked up from germline, CDR1 is KGHDR and CDR2 is SFDVKD. The CDR3 runs to 11 residues. The CDR3 nucleotides read TGTGCCACCAGAGGTGGCACTGAAGCTTTCTTT. It codes for CATRGGTEAFF.

CDR3 coding DNA: TGCGCCAGCAGCCGACAGGGACTAGCGGGAGGGTACAATGAGCAGTTCTTC. Translated, it gives CASSRQGLAGGYNEQFF. J is TRBJ2-1 and V is TRBV5-1; 16 bases match TRBD2. The V segment lost 4 bases and the J segment 4 bases; nucleotides outside the gene matches: 5. The CDR3 extends over 17 amino acids. Germline V gene lookup returns CDR1 SGHRS and CDR2 YFSETQ.

The rearrangement joins TRBV11-3 to TRBJ1-1, with D possibly being TRBD1 (6 bases). The V gene lost 6 bases and the J gene lost 8 bases, with 13 bases spanning the gap. The CDR3 spans 12 residues. Germline values: CDR1 SGHNT, CDR2 YENEEA. CDR3 amino acids: CASSQAGVEAFF. The CDR3 coding sequence is TGTGCCAGCAGTCAAGCAGGGGTGGAAGCTTTCTTT.